A selection of T cell receptor beta chains follows, all from one sample in a study of T cells in Graves' hyperthyroidism and ophthalmopathy. TCRdb independently ran MiXCR on the multiplex PCR reads; one entry per CDR3 protein. This table holds around 800,000 distinct CDR3 sequences, more than 30% found once. Sequencing was done on a sample of blood. Source of these receptors: a man aged 18 to 35 with Graves' hyperthyroidism. Each CDR3 is given without its conserved first and last residue.

V: TRBV7-3
J: TRBJ1-1
CDR3: ASSWTGGEGTEAF

V: TRBV7-9
J: TRBJ2-7
CDR3: ASSQDKGSSYEQY

V: TRBV25-1
J: TRBJ1-2
CDR3: ASSAGHVHGYT

V: TRBV6-4
J: TRBJ1-1
CDR3: ASSPLRGAF

V: TRBV4-1
J: TRBJ1-2
CDR3: ASSQDFGGVVGYT

V: TRBV6-1
J: TRBJ1-6
CDR3: AISEARILSPLH

V: TRBV9
J: TRBJ2-5
CDR3: ASSFWGTQETQY

V: TRBV29-1
J: TRBJ2-5
CDR3: SVEGLLGGETQY

V: TRBV10-3
J: TRBJ1-5
CDR3: AISESGEPARQPQH

V: TRBV7-9
J: TRBJ2-2
CDR3: ASSSGTGTGELF

V: TRBV20-1
J: TRBJ2-7
CDR3: SARDGLTGTTYEQY

V: TRBV6-5
J: TRBJ1-1
CDR3: ASSSWSTEAF

V: TRBV7-9
J: TRBJ2-7
CDR3: ASSLWDGAYEQY

V: TRBV2
J: TRBJ2-5
CDR3: ASSEKTLAMETQY

V: TRBV19
J: TRBJ1-2
CDR3: ASTPATGGHYGYT

V: TRBV25-1
J: TRBJ1-3
CDR3: ASHQEGAENTIY

V: TRBV7-3
J: TRBJ2-7
CDR3: ASSLTSGAANEQY

V: TRBV7-9
J: TRBJ2-5
CDR3: ASSTTWGGLGETQY

V: TRBV19
J: TRBJ1-1
CDR3: ASSIDPDLMNTEAF

V: TRBV7-6
J: TRBJ2-7
CDR3: ASSTAGYEQY

V: TRBV19
J: TRBJ2-7
CDR3: ASSIGGYSPREQY

V: TRBV4-2
J: TRBJ1-5
CDR3: ASSQGGDEGDQPQH